The table lists the clone carrying this T cell receptor (beta chain) with many counts. TCRdb re-called the 5' RACE reads through MiXCR, storing one row per CDR3 protein. Here the sample spans around 30,000 distinct CDR3 sequences, 2.5% being singletons. The CDR3 extends over 14 amino acids. From germline, CDR1 is SGHRS and CDR2 YFSETQ. The V end was cut by 7 bases, the J end by 4 bases, with 16 bases between. These data belong to a study of neurological immune-mediated disorders. Sequenced sample: PBMCs. The chain couples TRBV5-1 to TRBJ2-3, with D perhaps TRBD1 or TRBD2 (5 bases each). The TCR was taken from a woman aged 50 to 65 with multiple sclerosis. The CDR3 sequence is CASQPGSGSDTQYF. The CDR3 coding sequence is TGCGCCAGCCAGCCGGGATCAGGGTCAGATACGCAGTATTTT. The full variable domain, its missing parts supplied by reference TRBV5-1 and TRBJ2-3, is KAGVTQTPRYLIKTRGQQVTLSCSPISGHRSVSWYQQTPGQGLQFLFEYFSETQRNKGNFPGRFSGRQFSNSRSEMNVSTLELGDSALYLCASQPGSGSDTQYFGPGTRLTVL.